This T cell receptor beta chain was retrieved from a study of cytomegalovirus exposure and HLA in healthy donors. Whole-study results and caveats: The study recorded over 150 TCR beta chains that were cytomegalovirus-associated.

Nominal health characterized the donors when sampled, though unrecorded immune exposures were likely. On this clone itself: The antigen is unknown.

Primers included in the PCR were 60 Vbeta and 13 Jbeta primers. The data were produced by immunoSEQ multiplex PCR, yet TCRdb's version contains in-frame clones alone and is incomplete. The sample yields approximately 100,000 clones, 74% seen once. The CDR3 length is 15 residues. Germline lookup yields CDR1 MDHEN and CDR2 SYDVKM. The J segment lost 2 bases and the V segment lost 6 bases, leaving 6 bases of the junction unmatched. The sample was PBMCs. This chain uses TRBV28 with TRBJ1-3, with 8 positions matching TRBD1. The receptor was derived from a human donor in good health. This chain's CDR3 is CASRTGGKAGNTIYF. The CDR3 region has the DNA TGTGCCAGCAGAACAGGGGGAAAGGCTGGAAACACCATATATTTT.